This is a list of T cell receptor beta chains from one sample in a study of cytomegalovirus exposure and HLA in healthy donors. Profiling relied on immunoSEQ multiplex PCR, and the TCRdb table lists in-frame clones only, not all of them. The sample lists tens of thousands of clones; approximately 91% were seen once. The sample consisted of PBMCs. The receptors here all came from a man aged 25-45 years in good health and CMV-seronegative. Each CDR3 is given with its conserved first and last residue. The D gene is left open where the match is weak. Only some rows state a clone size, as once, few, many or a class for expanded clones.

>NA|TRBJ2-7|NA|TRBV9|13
CASSPEGPYEQYF
TGTGCCAGCAGCCCGGAGGGCCCCTACGAGCAGTACTTC
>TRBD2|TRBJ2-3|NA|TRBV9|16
CASSGGGGRATDTQYF
TGTGCCAGCAGCGGAGGGGGCGGGAGGGCCACAGATACGCAGTATTTT
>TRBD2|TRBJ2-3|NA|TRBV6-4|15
CASSDLGGSTDTQYF
TGTGCCAGCAGTGACTTGGGGGGGAGCACAGATACGCAGTATTTT
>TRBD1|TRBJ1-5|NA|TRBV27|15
CASSLSAGGSWPQHF
TGTGCCAGCAGTTTGTCGGCAGGGGGTTCATGGCCCCAGCATTTT
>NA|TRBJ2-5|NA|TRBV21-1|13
CARKRDREETQYF
TGTGCCCGCAAGAGGGACAGGGAAGAGACCCAGTACTTC
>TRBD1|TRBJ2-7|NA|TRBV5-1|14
CASRTPGQGYEQYF
TGCGCCAGCAGGACCCCGGGACAGGGCTACGAGCAGTACTTC
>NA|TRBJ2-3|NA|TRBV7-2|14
CASSLGHSTDTQYF
TGTGCCAGCAGCTTAGGACATAGCACAGATACGCAGTATTTT
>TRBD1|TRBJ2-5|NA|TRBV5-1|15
CASSLSGQGAETQYF
TGCGCCAGCAGCTTGAGTGGACAGGGGGCAGAGACCCAGTACTTC
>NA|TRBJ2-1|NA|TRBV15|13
CATSSVSYNEQFF
TGTGCCACCAGCTCGGTGTCCTACAATGAGCAGTTCTTC
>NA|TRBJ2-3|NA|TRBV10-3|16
CAIGEGEHEPTDTQYF
TGTGCCATCGGGGAAGGGGAACACGAGCCCACAGATACGCAGTATTTT
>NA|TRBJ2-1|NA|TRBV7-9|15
CASSSGLLSYNEQFF
TGTGCCAGCAGCTCGGGACTCCTCTCCTACAATGAGCAGTTCTTC
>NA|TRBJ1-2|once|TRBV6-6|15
CASSYSLQLNYGYTF
TGTGCCAGCAGTTACTCTTTGCAGTTGAACTATGGCTACACCTTC
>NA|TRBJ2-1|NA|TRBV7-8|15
CASSLGGDSYNEQFF
TGTGCCAGCAGCTTAGGAGGAGACTCCTACAATGAGCAGTTCTTC
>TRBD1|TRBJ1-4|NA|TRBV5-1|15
CASSLGDRVGVKLFF
TGCGCCAGCAGCTTGGGGGACAGGGTCGGTGTAAAACTGTTTTTT
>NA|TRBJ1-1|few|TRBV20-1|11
CSAERGTEAFF
TGCAGTGCTGAGCGGGGCACTGAAGCTTTCTTT
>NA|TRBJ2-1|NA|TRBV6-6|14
CASSYPGSSNEQFF
TGTGCCAGCAGTTACCCGGGATCCTCTAATGAGCAGTTCTTC
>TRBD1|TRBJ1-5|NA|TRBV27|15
CASSSTGDSNQPQHF
TGTGCCAGCAGTTCGACAGGGGATAGCAATCAGCCCCAGCATTTT
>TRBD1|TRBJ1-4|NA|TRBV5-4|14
CASSLTGVREKLFF
TGTGCCAGCAGCTTGACAGGGGTGAGGGAAAAACTGTTTTTT
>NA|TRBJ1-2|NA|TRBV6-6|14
CASSLYTNPPTGVF
TGTGCCAGCAGCCTCTATACTAATCCTCCAACCGGGGTCTTC
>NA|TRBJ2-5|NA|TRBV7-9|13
CAQTRDTRETQYF
TGTGCCCAGACCCGGGACACCCGAGAGACCCAGTACTTC
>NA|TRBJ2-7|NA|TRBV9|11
CASSLRYEQYF
TGTGCCAGCAGCCTCCGCTACGAGCAGTACTTC
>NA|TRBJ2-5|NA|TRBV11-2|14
CASSLDPGQETQYF
TGTGCCAGCAGCTTAGATCCGGGCCAAGAGACCCAGTACTTC
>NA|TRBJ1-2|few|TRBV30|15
CAWSIRGAVGYGYTF
TGTGCCTGGAGTATCCGGGGGGCTGTGGGCTATGGCTACACCTTC
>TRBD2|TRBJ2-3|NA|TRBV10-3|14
CASGAGGGTDTQYF
TGTGCCTCTGGGGCGGGGGGCGGCACAGATACGCAGTATTTT
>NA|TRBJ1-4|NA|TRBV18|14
CASSVGMTGEKLFF
TGTGCCAGCTCCGTCGGTATGACGGGTGAAAAACTGTTTTTT
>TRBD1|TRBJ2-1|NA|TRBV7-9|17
CASTETGGPRKNNEQFF
TGTGCCAGCACAGAAACAGGGGGCCCACGAAAAAACAATGAGCAGTTCTTC
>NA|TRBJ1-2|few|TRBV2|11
CASRGEASYTF
TGTGCCAGCAGAGGGGAGGCCAGCTACACCTTC
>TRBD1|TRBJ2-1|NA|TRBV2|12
CASGQGAREQFF
TGTGCCAGCGGTCAGGGGGCCCGGGAGCAGTTCTTC
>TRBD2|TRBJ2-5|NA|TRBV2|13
CASGTSGGKTQYF
TGTGCTAGCGGGACTAGCGGGGGGAAGACCCAGTACTTC
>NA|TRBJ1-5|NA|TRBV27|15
CASSPRRGKYQPQHF
TGTGCCAGCAGCCCCCGAAGAGGAAAGTATCAGCCCCAGCATTTT
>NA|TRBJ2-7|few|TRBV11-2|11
CASSLSVEQYF
TGTGCCAGCAGCTTATCGGTTGAGCAGTACTTC
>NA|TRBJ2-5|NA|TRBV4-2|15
CASSQDKGGKGAQYF
TGTGCCAGCAGCCAAGATAAGGGGGGGAAAGGGGCCCAGTACTTC
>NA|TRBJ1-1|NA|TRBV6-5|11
CASSEGTIAFF
TGTGCCAGCAGTGAGGGGACAATAGCTTTCTTT
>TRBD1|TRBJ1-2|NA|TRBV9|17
CASSVDGTGARNYGYTF
TGTGCCAGCAGCGTAGATGGGACAGGGGCCCGGAACTATGGCTACACCTTC
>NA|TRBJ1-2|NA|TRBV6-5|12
CASSRDSEGYTF
TGTGCCAGCTCCCGGGACTCGGAGGGCTACACCTTC
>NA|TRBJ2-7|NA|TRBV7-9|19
CASSLFGLAGKEGGREQYF
TGTGCCAGCAGCTTATTCGGGTTAGCGGGGAAAGAAGGGGGCAGGGAGCAGTACTTC
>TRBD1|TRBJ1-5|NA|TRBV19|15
CASSSNRGSNQPQHF
TGTGCCAGTAGTTCCAACAGGGGAAGCAATCAGCCCCAGCATTTT